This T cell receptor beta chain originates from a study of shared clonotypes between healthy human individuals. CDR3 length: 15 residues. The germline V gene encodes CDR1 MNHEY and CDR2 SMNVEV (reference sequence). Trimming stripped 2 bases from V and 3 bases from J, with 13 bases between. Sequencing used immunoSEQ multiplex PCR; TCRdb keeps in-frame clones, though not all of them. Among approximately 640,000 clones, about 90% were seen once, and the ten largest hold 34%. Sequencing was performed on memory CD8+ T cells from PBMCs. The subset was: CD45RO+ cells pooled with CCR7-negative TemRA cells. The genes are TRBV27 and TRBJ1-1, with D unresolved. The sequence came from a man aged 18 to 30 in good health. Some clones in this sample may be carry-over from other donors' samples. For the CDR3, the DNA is TGTGCCAGCAGTTTAGGAACCGCGTTAGACACTGAAGCTTTCTTT. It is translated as CASSLGTALDTEAFF.